Here is one T cell receptor beta chain with its context. Antigen unknown. The trim removed 4 bases at V and 7 bases at J, leaving 13 bases unmatched. The CDR3 length is 16 residues. The germline gives CDR1 MNHEY, CDR2 SVGAGI. Only patients with CD8+CD57+ cell expansion on flow cytometry were chosen for sequencing. Prior therapy had not been administered to any patient at the time of blood sampling. The entry originates in a study of CD8+CD57+ T cells in acquired aplastic anemia. Study background: Yields of DNA that came from sorted CD4+ and CD8+ cells averaged approximately 3.2 ug.

CDR3 and TCR beta VDJ profiling relied on a genomic DNA template. MiXCR was run by TCRdb on the reads, yielding one entry per CDR3 protein. This table has 400,000 to 600,000 distinct CDR3 sequences, around 30% appearing once. Study outcomes and limitations: Patients and controls turned out to have twenty-nine CD8+ CDR3 sequences in common.

The sample taken for sequencing was sorted CD4+, CD8+, or CD8+CD57+ T cells (not recorded which) from PBMCs. The chain couples TRBV6-5 to TRBJ1-5, with 7 bases identical to TRBD1. The receptor was isolated from a human donor with aplastic anemia. In nucleotides, the CDR3 is TGTGCCAGCAGTTCGGGGTACAGGGGAATGGGGCAGCCCCAGCATTTT. This translates into CASSSGYRGMGQPQHF.